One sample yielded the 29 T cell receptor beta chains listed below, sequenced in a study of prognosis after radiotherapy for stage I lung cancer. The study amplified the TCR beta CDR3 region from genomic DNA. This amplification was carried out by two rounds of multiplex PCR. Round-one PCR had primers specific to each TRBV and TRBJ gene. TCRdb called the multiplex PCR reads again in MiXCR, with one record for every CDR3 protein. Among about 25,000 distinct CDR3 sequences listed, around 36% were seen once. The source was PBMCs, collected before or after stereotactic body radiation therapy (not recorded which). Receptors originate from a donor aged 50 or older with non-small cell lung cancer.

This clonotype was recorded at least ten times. CDR3 coding DNA: TGTGCCAGTAGCAGCGGGAGGGCCAGTGATGAGCAGTTCTTC. Translating gives CASSSGRASDEQFF. The V and J genes are TRBV19 and TRBJ2-1, with TRBD2 matching 10 bases. This CDR3 is built from 14 residues. Germline-derived CDR1 and CDR2 are LNHDA and SQIVND (reference sequence). V shed 6 bases, J shed 8 bases, and the junction held 7 bases outside the gene matches.

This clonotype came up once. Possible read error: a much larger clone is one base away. CDR3 loop: CASIWGGGAEAFF. CDR3 nucleotide sequence: TGTGCCAGCATCTGGGGCGGGGGGGCTGAAGCTTTCTTT. The chain is built from TRBV28 and TRBJ1-1; possibly TRBD1 for D (5 bases). The length of the CDR3 is 13 residues. V shed 7 bases and J shed 6 bases, with 15 bases lying between them. Germline values: CDR1 MDHEN, CDR2 SYDVKM. Together with reference TRBV28 and TRBJ1-1, the CDR3 gives the full variable domain: DVKVTQSSRYLVKRTGEKVFLECVQDMDHENMFWYRQDPGLGLRLIYFSYDVKMKEKGDIPEGYSVSREKKERFSLILESASTNQTSMYLCASIWGGGAEAFFGQGTRLTVV.

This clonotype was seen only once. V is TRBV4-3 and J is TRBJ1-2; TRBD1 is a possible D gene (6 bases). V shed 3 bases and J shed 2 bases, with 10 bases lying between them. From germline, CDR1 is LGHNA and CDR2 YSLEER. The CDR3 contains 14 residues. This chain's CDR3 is CASSQSDRNYGYTF. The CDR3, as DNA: TGCGCCAGCAGCCAGTCGGACAGAAACTATGGCTACACCTTC.

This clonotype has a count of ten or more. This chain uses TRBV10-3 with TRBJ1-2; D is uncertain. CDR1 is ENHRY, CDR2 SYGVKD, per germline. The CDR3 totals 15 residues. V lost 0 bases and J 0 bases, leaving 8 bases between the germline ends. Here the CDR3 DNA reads TGTGCCATCAGTGAGTCGGCGGGTGCTAACTATGGCTACACCTTC. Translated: CAISESAGANYGYTF.

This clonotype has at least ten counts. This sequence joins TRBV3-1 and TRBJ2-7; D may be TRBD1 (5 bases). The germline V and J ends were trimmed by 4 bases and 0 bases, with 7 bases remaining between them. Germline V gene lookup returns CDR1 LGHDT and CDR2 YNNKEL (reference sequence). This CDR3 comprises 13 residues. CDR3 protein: CASSPDTSYEQYF. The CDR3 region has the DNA TGTGCCAGCAGCCCGGACACCTCCTACGAGCAGTACTTC.

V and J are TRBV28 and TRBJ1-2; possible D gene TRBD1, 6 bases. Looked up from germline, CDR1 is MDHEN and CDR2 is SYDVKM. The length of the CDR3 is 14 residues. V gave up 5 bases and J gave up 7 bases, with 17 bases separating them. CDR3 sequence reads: CASSRGGHSIGYTF. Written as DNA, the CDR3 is TGTGCCAGCAGTAGAGGGGGACACTCGATTGGCTACACCTTC.

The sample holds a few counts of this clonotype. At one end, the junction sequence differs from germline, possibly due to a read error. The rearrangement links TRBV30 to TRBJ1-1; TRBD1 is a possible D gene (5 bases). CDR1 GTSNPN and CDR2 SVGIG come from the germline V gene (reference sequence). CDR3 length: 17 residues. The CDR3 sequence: CAWSVRARATAGTEAFF. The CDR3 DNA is TGCGCCTGGAGTGTACGGGCAAGGGCGACAGCGGGCACTGAAGCTTTCTTT.

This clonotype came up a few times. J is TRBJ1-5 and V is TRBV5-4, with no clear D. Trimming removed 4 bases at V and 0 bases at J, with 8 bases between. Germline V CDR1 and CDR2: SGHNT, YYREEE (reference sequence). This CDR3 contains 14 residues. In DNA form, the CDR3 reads TGTGCCAGCAGCACGGGATCTAGCAATCAGCCCCAGCATTTT. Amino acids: CASSTGSSNQPQHF.

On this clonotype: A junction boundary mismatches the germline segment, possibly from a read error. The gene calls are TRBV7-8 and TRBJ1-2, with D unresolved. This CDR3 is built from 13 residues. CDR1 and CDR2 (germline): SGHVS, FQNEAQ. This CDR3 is CAISLNRVGGYTF. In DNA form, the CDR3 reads TGTGCCATCAGCTTAAATCGCGTAGGTGGCTACACCTTC.

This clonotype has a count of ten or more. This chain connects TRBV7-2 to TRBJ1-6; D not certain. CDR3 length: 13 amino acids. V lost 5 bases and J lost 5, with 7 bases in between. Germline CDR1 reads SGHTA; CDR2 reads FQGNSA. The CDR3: CASSPNNNSPLHF. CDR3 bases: TGTGCCAGCAGCCCAAATAATAATTCACCCCTCCACTTT.

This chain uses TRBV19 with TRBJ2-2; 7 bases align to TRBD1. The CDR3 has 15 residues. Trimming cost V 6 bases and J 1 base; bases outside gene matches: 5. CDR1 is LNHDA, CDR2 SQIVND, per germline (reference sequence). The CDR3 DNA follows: TGTGCCAGTAGAATCGGGGACAGGAACACCGGGGAGCTGTTTTTT. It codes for CASRIGDRNTGELFF.

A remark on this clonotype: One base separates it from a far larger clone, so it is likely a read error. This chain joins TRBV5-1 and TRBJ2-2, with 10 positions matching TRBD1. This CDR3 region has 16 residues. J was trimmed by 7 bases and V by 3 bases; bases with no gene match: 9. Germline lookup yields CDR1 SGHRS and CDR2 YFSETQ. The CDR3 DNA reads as TGCGCCAGCAGCTCAATCGACAGGGGGCAGGTCGGGGAGCTGTTTTTT. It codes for CASSSIDRGQVGELFF.

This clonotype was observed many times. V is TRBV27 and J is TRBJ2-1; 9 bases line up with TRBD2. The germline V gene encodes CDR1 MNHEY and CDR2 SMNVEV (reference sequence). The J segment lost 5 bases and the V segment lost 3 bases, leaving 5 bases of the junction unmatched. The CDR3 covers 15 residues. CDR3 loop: CASSLGSGSHNEQFF. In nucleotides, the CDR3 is TGTGCCAGCAGTTTGGGTAGCGGGAGTCACAATGAGCAGTTCTTC.

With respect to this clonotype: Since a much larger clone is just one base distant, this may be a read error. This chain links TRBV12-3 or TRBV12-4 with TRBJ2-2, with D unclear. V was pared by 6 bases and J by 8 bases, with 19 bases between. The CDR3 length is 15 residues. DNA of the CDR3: TGTGCCAGCAGGGACGAGACATGGGATTCTGGGGAGCTGTTTTTT. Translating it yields CASRDETWDSGELFF.

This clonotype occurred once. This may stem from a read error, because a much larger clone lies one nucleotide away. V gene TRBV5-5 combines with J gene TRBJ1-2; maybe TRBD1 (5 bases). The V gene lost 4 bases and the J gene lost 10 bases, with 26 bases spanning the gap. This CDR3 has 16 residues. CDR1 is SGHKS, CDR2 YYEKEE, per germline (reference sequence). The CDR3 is CASSRTIQVAAVDYTF. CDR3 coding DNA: TGTGCCAGCAGCCGTACTATACAGGTGGCCGCGGTAGACTACACCTTC. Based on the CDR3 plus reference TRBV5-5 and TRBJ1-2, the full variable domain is DAGVTQSPTHLIKTRGQQVTLRCSPISGHKSVSWYQQVLGQGPQFIFQYYEKEERGRGNFPDRFSARQFPNYSSELNVNALLLGDSALYLCASSRTIQVAAVDYTFGSGTRLTVV.

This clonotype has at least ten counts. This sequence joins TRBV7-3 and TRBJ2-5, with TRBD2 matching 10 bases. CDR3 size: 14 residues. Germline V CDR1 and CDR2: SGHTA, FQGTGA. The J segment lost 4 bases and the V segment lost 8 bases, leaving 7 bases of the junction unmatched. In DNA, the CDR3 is TGTGCCAGCTATAAGGTAGCGGGAGGAGAGACCCAGTACTTC. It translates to CASYKVAGGETQYF.

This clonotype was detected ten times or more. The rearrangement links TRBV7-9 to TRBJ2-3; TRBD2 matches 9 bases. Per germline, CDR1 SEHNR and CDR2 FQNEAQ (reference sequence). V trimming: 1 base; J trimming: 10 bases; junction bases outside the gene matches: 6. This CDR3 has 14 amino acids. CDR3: CASSLGLAGLPQYF. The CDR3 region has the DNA TGTGCCAGCAGCTTAGGGCTAGCGGGACTACCGCAGTATTTT.

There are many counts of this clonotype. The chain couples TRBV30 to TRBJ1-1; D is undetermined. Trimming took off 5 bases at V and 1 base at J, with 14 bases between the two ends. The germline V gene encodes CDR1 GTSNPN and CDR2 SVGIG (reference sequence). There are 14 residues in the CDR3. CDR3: CAWGPHPGNTEAFF. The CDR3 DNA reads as TGTGCCTGGGGCCCCCACCCCGGGAACACTGAAGCTTTCTTT.

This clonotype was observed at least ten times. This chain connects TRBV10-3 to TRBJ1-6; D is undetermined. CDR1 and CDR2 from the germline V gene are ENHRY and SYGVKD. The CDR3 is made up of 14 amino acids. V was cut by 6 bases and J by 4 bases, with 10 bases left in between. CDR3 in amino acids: CAIRAVDYNSPLHF. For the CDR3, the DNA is TGTGCCATCAGGGCAGTGGATTATAATTCACCCCTCCACTTT.

The CDR3 spells CASSFSVRDEKLFF. The CDR3 bases are TGTGCCAGCAGCTTCAGCGTTAGGGATGAAAAACTGTTTTTT. This chain links TRBV12-3 or TRBV12-4 with TRBJ1-4; no definite D call. V was pared by 6 bases and J by 6 bases, with 14 bases between. The CDR3 runs to 14 residues.

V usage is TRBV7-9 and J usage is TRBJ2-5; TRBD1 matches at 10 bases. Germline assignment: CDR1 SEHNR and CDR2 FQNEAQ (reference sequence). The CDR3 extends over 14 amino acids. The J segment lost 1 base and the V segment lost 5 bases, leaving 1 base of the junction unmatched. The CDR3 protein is CASSRQGAQETQYF. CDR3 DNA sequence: TGTGCCAGCAGCAGACAGGGGGCCCAAGAGACCCAGTACTTC.

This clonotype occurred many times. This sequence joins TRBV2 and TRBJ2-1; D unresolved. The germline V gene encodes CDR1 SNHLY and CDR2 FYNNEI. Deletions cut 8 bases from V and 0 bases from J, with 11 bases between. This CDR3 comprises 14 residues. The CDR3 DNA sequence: TGTGCCAGCTGTGCGGAGAGCTCCTACAATGAGCAGTTCTTC. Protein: CASCAESSYNEQFF.

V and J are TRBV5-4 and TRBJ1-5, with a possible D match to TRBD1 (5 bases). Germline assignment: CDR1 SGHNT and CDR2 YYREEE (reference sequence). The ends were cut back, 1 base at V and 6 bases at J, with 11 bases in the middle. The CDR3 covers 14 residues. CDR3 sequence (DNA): TGTGCCAGCAGCTTGTGGGGCGCGGGTCAGCCCCAGCATTTT. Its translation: CASSLWGAGQPQHF.

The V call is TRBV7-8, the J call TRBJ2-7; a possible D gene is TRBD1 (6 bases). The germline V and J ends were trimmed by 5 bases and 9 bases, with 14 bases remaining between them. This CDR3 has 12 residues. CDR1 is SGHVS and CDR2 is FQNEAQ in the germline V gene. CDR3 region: CASSLTEDRQYF. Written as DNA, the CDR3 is TGTGCCAGCAGCCTCACCGAGGACAGGCAGTACTTC. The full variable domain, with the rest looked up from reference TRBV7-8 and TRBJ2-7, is GAGVSQSPRYKVAKRGQDVALRCDPISGHVSLFWYQQALGQGPEFLTYFQNEAQLDKSGLPSDRFFAERPEGSVSTLKIQRTQQEDSAVYLCASSLTEDRQYFGPGTRLTVT.

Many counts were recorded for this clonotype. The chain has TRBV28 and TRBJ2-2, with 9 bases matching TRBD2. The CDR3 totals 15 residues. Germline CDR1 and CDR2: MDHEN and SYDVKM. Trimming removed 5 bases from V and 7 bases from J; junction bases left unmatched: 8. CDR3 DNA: TGTGCCAGCAGTCCCTTAGCGGGAGTAGGCGGGGAGCTGTTTTTT. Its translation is CASSPLAGVGGELFF.

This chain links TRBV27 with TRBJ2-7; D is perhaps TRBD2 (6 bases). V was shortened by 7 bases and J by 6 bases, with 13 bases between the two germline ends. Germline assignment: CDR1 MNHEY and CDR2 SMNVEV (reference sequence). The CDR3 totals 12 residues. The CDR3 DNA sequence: TGTGCCAGCACGAACTACGGGGGCGAGCAGTACTTC. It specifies CASTNYGGEQYF.

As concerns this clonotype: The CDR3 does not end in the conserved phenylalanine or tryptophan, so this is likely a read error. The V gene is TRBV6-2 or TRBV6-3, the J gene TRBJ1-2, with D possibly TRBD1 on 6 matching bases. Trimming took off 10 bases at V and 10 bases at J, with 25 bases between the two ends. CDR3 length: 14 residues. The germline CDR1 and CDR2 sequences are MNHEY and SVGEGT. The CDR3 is CAIRIGQPPSLYTS. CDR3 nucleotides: TGTGCCATCAGGATCGGACAGCCCCCTTCCCTCTACACCTCC.

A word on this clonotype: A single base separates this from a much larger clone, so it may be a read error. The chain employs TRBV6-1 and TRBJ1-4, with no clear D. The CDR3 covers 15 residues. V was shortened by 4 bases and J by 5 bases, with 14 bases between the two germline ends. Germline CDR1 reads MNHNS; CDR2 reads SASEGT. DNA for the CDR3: TGTGCCAGCAGTGCGCCTGGCCTAGTGAATGAAAAACTGTTTTTT. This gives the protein CASSAPGLVNEKLFF.

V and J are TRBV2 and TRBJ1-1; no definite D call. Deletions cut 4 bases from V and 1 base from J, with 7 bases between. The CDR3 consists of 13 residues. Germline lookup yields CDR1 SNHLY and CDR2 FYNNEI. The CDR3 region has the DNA TGTGCCAGCAGTGTGACGTCGAACACTGAAGCTTTCTTT. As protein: CASSVTSNTEAFF.